These 10 T cell receptor beta chains were sequenced from one sample in a study of T cell responses to AZD1222 COVID-19 vaccine. Some clones are missing from TCRdb's copy, which holds only in-frame ones; the method was immunoSEQ multiplex PCR. The sample carries approximately 180,000 clones, around 90% recorded once. Sequencing was performed on peripheral blood, taken 28 days after the second AZD1222 dose. These receptors were obtained from an adult who received the AZD1222 COVID-19 vaccine.

The CDR3 is CAWSPGLGTEQYF. The CDR3 DNA reads as TGTGCCTGGAGTCCGGGACTAGGGACGGAGCAGTACTTC. The V call is TRBV30, the J call TRBJ2-7, with 8 bases fitting TRBD2. Germline trimming cut 2 bases from V and 7 bases from J; bases unmatched to any gene: 7. The CDR3 runs 13 residues. Germline V gene lookup returns CDR1 GTSNPN and CDR2 SVGIG (reference sequence).

The CDR3 region is CASSPRGENTEAFF. CDR3 nucleotide sequence: TGTGCCAGCAGCCCCCGTGGTGAGAACACTGAAGCTTTCTTT. V and J are TRBV3-1 (or the pseudogene TRBV3-2) and TRBJ1-1; D is ambiguous. Trimming pared 4 bases from V and 1 base from J, leaving 10 bases between. This CDR3 contains 14 residues. Per germline, CDR1 LGHDT and CDR2 YNNKEL (reference sequence).

In its sample, this clone was seen a few times. The chain has TRBV7-2 and TRBJ2-5; no firm D call. The CDR3 length is 11 residues. Germline CDR1 is SGHTA and CDR2 is FQGNSA. Trimming stripped 3 bases from V and 7 bases from J, with 6 bases between. CDR3 region: CASSFKRTQYF. The CDR3 nucleotides read TGTGCCAGCAGCTTTAAGAGGACCCAGTACTTC.

On this clone: A much larger clone lies one base from this, so it may be a read error. The rearrangement joins TRBV6-5 to TRBJ2-5; D call uncertain. The J call may be faulty, since TRBJ2-7 better matches the DNA end. Per germline, CDR1 MNHEY and CDR2 SVGAGI. The CDR3 is 10 amino acids. The CDR3 coding sequence is TGTGCCAGCAATCGCTACGAGCAGTACTTC. Translated: CASNRYEQYF.

The V and J genes are TRBV4-2 and TRBJ2-1; no definite D call. This CDR3 is 15 amino acids long. CDR1 and CDR2 (germline): LGHNA, YNFKEQ. V lost 4 bases to trimming and J lost 10 bases, with 20 bases between them. Here the CDR3 DNA reads TGTGCCAGCAGCCCCCCTTCAGCCCGAACCCGGGAGCAGTTCTTC. Translated, it gives CASSPPSARTREQFF.

This CDR3 reads CASRGALGATNEKLFF. For the CDR3, the DNA is TGTGCCAGCAGAGGTGCGTTAGGGGCCACTAATGAAAAACTGTTTTTT. The chain is built from TRBV28 and TRBJ1-4, with D maybe TRBD1 (5 bases). Trimming removed 6 bases at V and 2 bases at J, with 16 bases between. Germline lookup yields CDR1 MDHEN and CDR2 SYDVKM. The CDR3 is made up of 16 amino acids.

J is TRBJ2-7 and V is TRBV2; D might be TRBD2 (6 bases). Germline values: CDR1 SNHLY, CDR2 FYNNEI. The CDR3 contains 13 residues. V lost 4 bases, J lost 6 bases, and 13 bases lay in between. CDR3 DNA: TGTGCCAGCAGTGTTGATGGGGGGACCGAGCAGTACTTC. Translated, it gives CASSVDGGTEQYF.

The chain uses TRBV7-9 and TRBJ2-1; 11 bases are shared with TRBD2. This CDR3 contains 16 residues. J lost 7 bases, V lost 5 bases, and 10 bases had no gene match. Germline CDR1 SEHNR, CDR2 FQNEAQ (reference sequence). The CDR3 here is CASSLPLAGVVNEQFF. Written as DNA, the CDR3 is TGTGCCAGCAGCCTCCCACTAGCGGGAGTGGTGAATGAGCAGTTCTTC. Using reference TRBV7-9 and TRBJ2-1 for the parts outside the CDR3, the full variable domain is DTGVSQNPRHKITKRGQNVTFRCDPISEHNRLYWYRQTLGQGPEFLTYFQNEAQLEKSRLLSDRFSAERPKGSFSTLEIQRTEQGDSAMYLCASSLPLAGVVNEQFFGPGTRLTVL.

The genes are TRBV7-9 and TRBJ1-5, with 9 bases aligning to TRBD1. Germline values: CDR1 SEHNR, CDR2 FQNEAQ (reference sequence). Trimming at V came to 5 bases and at J to 4 bases, leaving 6 bases not matched to a gene. CDR3 length equals 15 residues. CDR3 in amino acids: CASSPWTGVNQPQHF. The CDR3 region has the DNA TGTGCCAGCAGCCCGTGGACAGGGGTTAATCAGCCCCAGCATTTT.

The chain joins TRBV6-2 or TRBV6-3 to TRBJ2-1; D might be TRBD2 (6 bases). Germline V gene sequence: CDR1 MNHEY, CDR2 SVGEGT. V shed 6 bases and J shed 0 bases, with 18 bases lying between them. The CDR3 totals 17 residues. The CDR3: CASSTLSGLFSYNEQFF. As DNA, the CDR3 is TGTGCCAGCAGCACCCTGTCAGGACTATTCTCCTACAATGAGCAGTTCTTC.